Listed below are T cell receptor beta chains from one sample, sequenced in a study of shared clonotypes between healthy human individuals. The repertoire was sequenced with immunoSEQ multiplex PCR; TCRdb's copy has only in-frame clones and lacks some. Of about 1 million clones in the sample, about 77% are singletons; the top ten hold about 1.5%. The sequencing input was memory CD4+ T cells sorted from blood. The receptors derive from a man younger than 35 in good health. The CDR3 runs from the conserved cysteine through the conserved F or W. Each record gives: V gene, clone size, J gene, D gene, CDR3 DNA, CDR3 protein. D genes are given only for firm matches. Clone size is given for some rows only: seen once, a few or many times, or a class if the clone is expanded.

>TRBV18|NA|TRBJ1-5|NA
TGTGCCAGCTCACCATACGGGACATCGGGGAATCAGCCCCAGCATTTT
CASSPYGTSGNQPQHF
>TRBV10-3|NA|TRBJ2-7|NA
TGTGCCATCAGTGAAGTGGGAGCCTACGAGCAGTACTTC
CAISEVGAYEQYF
>TRBV7-2|NA|TRBJ1-6|NA
TGTGCCAGCAGCTTAGCGCGAATCACGACAGGACCAAATTCACCCCTCCACTTT
CASSLARITTGPNSPLHF
>TRBV2|few|TRBJ2-1|NA
TGTGCCAGCAGGGACTGGGTGAGCTCCTACAATGAGCAGTTCTTC
CASRDWVSSYNEQFF
>TRBV9|NA|TRBJ2-1|TRBD2
TGTGCCAGCAGCTCCGGGACTAGCGGGAGCGATGAGCAGTTCTTC
CASSSGTSGSDEQFF
>TRBV7-6|NA|TRBJ2-7|TRBD2
TGTGCCAGCAGCTTATCAGCGGGATCCTACGAGCAGTACTTC
CASSLSAGSYEQYF
>TRBV2|NA|TRBJ1-1|NA
TGTGCCAGCAGTGTACAGACATCACGGGCCACTGAAGCTTTCTTT
CASSVQTSRATEAFF
>TRBV6-1|few|TRBJ2-1|NA
TGTGCCAGCAGTGAGCTTGTGGACAATGAGCAGTTCTTC
CASSELVDNEQFF
>TRBV11-2|NA|TRBJ2-1|TRBD2
TGTGCCAGCAGCTTAGCGGGACTAATCAATGAGCAGTTCTTC
CASSLAGLINEQFF
>TRBV7-2|few|TRBJ2-7|NA
TGTGCCAGCAGCCCCTACCCGCCGTCCGGGCCCCCAATCGAGCAGTACTTC
CASSPYPPSGPPIEQYF
>TRBV19|NA|TRBJ1-1|NA
TGTGCCAGTAGTATTGCGGGGGTCACTGAAGCTTTCTTT
CASSIAGVTEAFF